The 21 T cell receptor beta chains in this list originate from one sample, sequenced in a study of blood T cell repertoires in COVID-19. Method: immunoSEQ multiplex PCR; TCRdb's copy keeps in-frame clones and lacks some. Among 95,000 to 150,000 clones listed, 60% to 80% were seen once. The sequenced sample was peripheral blood. The receptors were sampled from a man aged 55 to 70 with acute or convalescent COVID-19.

The J gene is TRBJ2-1, the V gene TRBV23-1; TRBD1 is a possible D gene (5 bases). TRBV23-1 carries the ORF label, with uncertain function. CDR3 size: 16 residues. V was shortened by 0 bases and J by 4 bases, with 13 bases between the two germline ends. The CDR3 nucleotides are TGCGCCAGCAGTCAATCAGGGGCAAGGGGTTACAATGAGCAGTTCTTC. This encodes CASSQSGARGYNEQFF.

This clone has only one observation. One junction end disagrees with the germline gene, perhaps due to a read error. This chain connects TRBV15 to TRBJ2-1; the match to TRBD2 covers 9 bases. The CDR3 has 14 amino acids. Looked up from germline, CDR1 is LNHNV and CDR2 is YYDKDF (reference sequence). CDR3 coding DNA: TGTGCCACCAGCAGAGATGATAGCGGGAGACCGTGGGTCTTC. Encoded protein: CATSRDDSGRPWVF. Combining the CDR3 with reference TRBV15 and TRBJ2-1 gives the whole variable domain DAMVIQNPRYQVTQFGKPVTLSCSQTLNHNVMYWYQQKSSQAPKLLFHYYDKDFNNEADTPDNFQSRRPNTSFCFLDIRSPGLGDTAMYLCATSRDDSGRPWVFGPGTRLTVL.

The V gene is TRBV6-5, the J gene TRBJ2-3, with TRBD1 matching over 8 bases. Germline CDR1 MNHEY, CDR2 SVGAGI. After removal of 5 bases from V and 2 bases from J, the junction contained 6 bases not matched to a gene. The CDR3 is 15 residues long. CDR3 protein: CASSPGGFFTDTQYF. CDR3 bases: TGTGCCAGCAGTCCAGGGGGCTTCTTCACAGATACGCAGTATTTT.

This sequence joins TRBV5-1 and TRBJ2-6, with 9 bases lining up with TRBD1. With V trimmed by 3 bases and J by 2 bases, 9 bases remained unmatched. The CDR3 covers 18 residues. Germline values: CDR1 SGHRS, CDR2 YFSETQ. CDR3 nucleotides: TGCGCCAGCAGCTCCCGACCGGGACAGGGAGCTGGGGCCAACGTCCTGACTTTC. It codes for CASSSRPGQGAGANVLTF.

This chain joins TRBV7-3 and TRBJ1-2; D unresolved. This CDR3 has 16 amino acids. Germline-derived CDR1 and CDR2 are SGHTA and FQGTGA. Trimming cost V 3 bases and J 0 bases, with 14 bases left between them. The CDR3 loop reads CASSLSLSEANYGYTF. The DNA of the CDR3 is TGTGCCAGCAGCTTGTCACTGTCTGAAGCTAACTATGGCTACACCTTC.

V and J are TRBV7-3 and TRBJ2-2; 12 nucleotides align to TRBD2. J lost 7 bases, V lost 0 bases, and 3 bases had no gene match. The CDR3 spans 16 residues. Germline CDR1 SGHTA, CDR2 FQGTGA. The CDR3 coding sequence is TGTGCCAGCAGCTTAACCCGACTAGCGGGGGTCGGGGAGCTGTTTTTT. This encodes CASSLTRLAGVGELFF.

V is TRBV12-3 or TRBV12-4 and J is TRBJ1-2; D might be TRBD1 (5 bases). The CDR3 contains 13 residues. V lost 5 bases to trimming and J lost 5 bases, with 12 bases between them. CDR3 sequence reads: CASSDDQGYGYTF. Here the CDR3 DNA reads TGTGCCAGCAGTGACGACCAGGGTTATGGCTACACCTTC.

V gene TRBV30 combines with J gene TRBJ2-5; D possibly corresponds to TRBD1 (6 bases). With 0 bases removed from V and 6 bases from J, the gap between germline ends came to 8 bases. CDR1 GTSNPN and CDR2 SVGIG come from the germline V gene (reference sequence). This CDR3 comprises 12 residues. CDR3 bases: TGTGCCTGGAGTGTGGACAGAAAGACCCAGTACTTC. It translates to CAWSVDRKTQYF.

V gene TRBV10-2 combines with J gene TRBJ1-2; 8 nucleotides match TRBD1. Germline V gives CDR1 WSHSY, CDR2 SAAADI. This CDR3 contains 13 residues. V was pared by 8 bases and J by 6 bases, with 8 bases of the junction left unmatched. The CDR3 reads CASGQGLLDGYTF. The CDR3 region has the DNA TGCGCCAGCGGACAGGGTTTACTTGATGGCTACACCTTC.

This chain uses TRBV5-1 with TRBJ2-2; 9 bases agree with TRBD1. Germline V CDR1 and CDR2: SGHRS, YFSETQ. This CDR3 region has 16 residues. Trimming cost V 0 bases and J 4 bases; bases outside gene matches: 4. CDR3 bases: TGCGCCAGCAGCTTGGCGGGACAGGGTGGCACCGGGGAGCTGTTTTTT. Protein: CASSLAGQGGTGELFF.

The V call is TRBV7-3, the J call TRBJ2-7; 9 positions match TRBD1. Trimming removed 5 bases from V and 3 bases from J; junction bases left unmatched: 17. Germline CDR1 and CDR2: SGHTA and FQGTGA. The CDR3 totals 18 residues. CDR3 in DNA: TGTGCCAGCAGCAAGAGGGACAGGGAACCCCTCCCCCTCTACGAGCAGTACTTC. It codes for CASSKRDREPLPLYEQYF.

This clone was seen only once. The chain links TRBV12-5 to TRBJ2-7; 11 bases map to TRBD2. The CDR3 contains 18 residues. Trimming removed 6 bases from V and 0 bases from J; junction bases left unmatched: 13. Germline assignment: CDR1 LGHNT and CDR2 FRNRAP. CDR3 coding DNA: TGTGCTAGTGGGTGGACTAGCGGGCTGAGCCTTAGCTCCTACGAGCAGTACTTC. Protein product: CASGWTSGLSLSSYEQYF.

This chain connects TRBV18 to TRBJ1-1; a possible D gene is TRBD1 (5 bases). CDR1 is KGHSH and CDR2 is LQKENI in the germline V gene. Between the trimmed V and J ends, which lost 6 bases and 6 bases, there was a span of 11 bases. The CDR3 is 12 residues long. The CDR3 DNA follows: TGTGCCAGCTCTCTCAGGGAGGCTGAAGCTTTCTTT. It encodes CASSLREAEAFF.

The chain combines TRBV10-3 with TRBJ1-2, with 8 bases identical to TRBD1. Germline V gene sequence: CDR1 ENHRY, CDR2 SYGVKD. The J segment lost 4 bases and the V segment lost 3 bases, leaving 4 bases of the junction unmatched. The CDR3 runs to 14 residues. CDR3 coding DNA: TGTGCCATCAGTGACAGGGGGCCTTCCTATGGCTACACCTTC. Protein: CAISDRGPSYGYTF.

This clone was picked up a small number of times. The rearrangement uses TRBV6-5 and TRBJ1-5; D might be TRBD1 (6 bases). The germline gives CDR1 MNHEY, CDR2 SVGAGI. Trimming cost V 4 bases and J 1 base, with 8 bases left between them. This CDR3 has 14 amino acids. CDR3 in DNA: TGTGCCAGCAGTTTACAGGGAAGCAATCAGCCCCAGCATTTT. It encodes CASSLQGSNQPQHF.

The chain is built from TRBV7-6 and TRBJ2-5; maybe TRBD1 (5 bases). The CDR3 loop spans 17 amino acids. Germline-derived CDR1 and CDR2 are SGHVS and FNYEAQ. Trimming removed 1 base at V and 1 base at J, with 16 bases between. Here the CDR3 reads CASSLGIQGSIQETQYF. CDR3 sequence (DNA): TGTGCCAGCAGCTTAGGAATCCAGGGTTCTATCCAAGAGACCCAGTACTTC.

V is TRBV2 and J is TRBJ2-1; D not certain. V dropped 5 bases and J dropped 2 bases, with 10 bases sitting between them. Looked up from germline, CDR1 is SNHLY and CDR2 is FYNNEI. The CDR3 consists of 14 residues. The CDR3: CASSRSLAYNEQFF. CDR3 DNA sequence: TGTGCCAGCAGTAGGAGTCTAGCCTACAATGAGCAGTTCTTC.

A few counts support this clone. The J gene is TRBJ2-6, the V gene TRBV5-8; possible D gene TRBD1, 5 bases. The ends were cut back, 4 bases at V and 0 bases at J, with 20 bases in the middle. CDR1 SGHTS and CDR2 YDEGEE come from the germline V gene. This CDR3 contains 19 residues. CDR3 nucleotide sequence: TGTGCCAGCAGCCCCCCCTCCGGAACAGGAACCTCTGGGGCCAACGTCCTGACTTTC. Translating gives CASSPPSGTGTSGANVLTF.

The chain is built from TRBV19 and TRBJ2-6; TRBD2 agrees at 11 bases. Germline loops: CDR1 LNHDA, CDR2 SQIVND (reference sequence). The V and J ends lost 9 bases and 0 bases, in that order; junction bases with no gene match: 4. The CDR3 is 16 amino acids. The CDR3 region is CASLAGGFSGANVLTF. CDR3 DNA: TGTGCCAGCTTAGCGGGGGGGTTCTCTGGGGCCAACGTCCTGACTTTC.

The V gene is TRBV12-3 or TRBV12-4, the J gene TRBJ2-7; TRBD1 agrees at 10 bases. The CDR3 has 13 amino acids. The ends lost 6 bases at V and 4 bases at J; junction bases unmatched: 3. DNA of the CDR3: TGTGCCAGCAGGTGGACAGGGGGGTACGAGCAGTACTTC. Translation: CASRWTGGYEQYF.

The chain recombines TRBV24-1 with TRBJ1-2; 8 bases match TRBD1. The CDR3 has 12 residues. J was trimmed by 7 bases and V by 9 bases; bases with no gene match: 6. The germline gives CDR1 KGHDR, CDR2 SFDVKD. CDR3 amino acids: CATHDRGLGYTF. The CDR3 DNA sequence: TGTGCCACCCATGACAGGGGTCTTGGCTACACCTTC.